What follows are 9 T cell receptor beta chains derived from one specimen sequenced in a study of cytomegalovirus exposure and HLA in healthy donors. The PCR made use of 60 Vbeta and 13 Jbeta primers. The assay was immunoSEQ multiplex PCR, and TCRdb's table has in-frame clones only and misses some. The sample yields 150,000 or so clones, roughly 74% seen once. The sequenced sample was PBMCs. Source of these receptors: a male donor in good health and CMV-seronegative.

The chain employs TRBV28 and TRBJ1-2; D uncertain. V dropped 2 bases and J dropped 2 bases, with 12 bases sitting between them. This CDR3 spans 15 amino acids. CDR1 is MDHEN, CDR2 SYDVKM, per germline. CDR3 bases: TGTGCCAGCAGTTTACCCGGGTCCGCCAACTATGGCTACACCTTC. Amino acid sequence: CASSLPGSANYGYTF.

The J gene is TRBJ2-1, the V gene TRBV27, with a weak D call TRBD1 (6 bases). CDR1 and CDR2 from the germline V gene are MNHEY and SMNVEV (reference sequence). This CDR3 spans 12 amino acids. V was clipped by 6 bases and J by 10 bases, with 13 bases between them. CDR3 residues: CASRQGNFEQFF. For the CDR3, the DNA is TGTGCCAGCAGACAGGGTAACTTCGAGCAGTTCTTC.

The chain couples TRBV5-1 to TRBJ1-1; D is perhaps TRBD1 (5 bases). The CDR3 has 15 amino acids. The germline V gene encodes CDR1 SGHRS and CDR2 YFSETQ. V lost 2 bases, J lost 4 bases, and 15 bases lay in between. CDR3 in DNA: TGCGCCAGCAGCTTATTTCAGGGCACGGGCACTGAAGCTTTCTTT. Its translation: CASSLFQGTGTEAFF.

V gene TRBV4-3 combines with J gene TRBJ2-6; tentative D call: TRBD1 (6 bases). The V gene's germline CDR1 is LGHNA and CDR2 YSLEER. This CDR3 has 16 residues. V lost 0 bases and J 2 bases, leaving 8 bases between the germline ends. The CDR3: CASSQDEGAGANVLTF. The CDR3 DNA is TGCGCCAGCAGCCAAGATGAGGGGGCTGGGGCCAACGTCCTGACTTTC.

The chain uses TRBV7-9 and TRBJ2-3; D is uncertain. The CDR3 totals 13 residues. Trimming removed 5 bases at V and 2 bases at J, with 8 bases between. Germline CDR1 reads SEHNR; CDR2 reads FQNEAQ (reference sequence). The CDR3 nucleotides are TGTGCCAGCAGCCCCGGGTACACAGATACGCAGTATTTT. Protein product: CASSPGYTDTQYF.

This clone was detected only once. The gene calls are TRBV7-8 and TRBJ2-1; D may be TRBD1 (6 bases). The CDR3 is 15 amino acids. The germline V gene has CDR1 SGHVS and CDR2 FQNEAQ. Between the trimmed V and J ends, which lost 4 bases and 10 bases, there was a span of 20 bases. Here the CDR3 reads CASSSQGVPLGEQFF. CDR3 coding DNA: TGTGCCAGCAGCTCACAGGGAGTACCGCTCGGGGAGCAGTTCTTC.

The chain joins TRBV7-3 to TRBJ1-1; D is perhaps TRBD1 (5 bases). The CDR3 length is 14 residues. V lost 6 bases, J lost 4 bases, and 15 bases lay in between. Germline V lookup: CDR1 SGHTA, CDR2 FQGTGA. The DNA of the CDR3 is TGTGCCAGCAGGGTTGACAGCTTTGCCACTGAAGCTTTCTTT. The encoded protein is CASRVDSFATEAFF.

The chain links TRBV7-8 to TRBJ2-1; 9 bases line up with TRBD2. The CDR3 runs 15 residues. From germline, CDR1 is SGHVS and CDR2 FQNEAQ. V gave up 6 bases and J gave up 10 bases; unmatched junction bases: 13. The CDR3 DNA is TGTGCCAGCAGACCCGGGACTAGCTCAGCCGGGGAGCAGTTCTTC. It yields the protein CASRPGTSSAGEQFF.

This chain links TRBV28 with TRBJ2-3; weak D call: TRBD2 (6 bases). The CDR3 covers 15 residues. Trimming pared 5 bases from V and 7 bases from J, leaving 19 bases between. CDR1 and CDR2 from the germline V gene are MDHEN and SYDVKM. In nucleotides, the CDR3 is TGTGCCAGCAGTCCAAACTCGGGGGACTTTCATACGCAGTATTTT. This translates into CASSPNSGDFHTQYF.